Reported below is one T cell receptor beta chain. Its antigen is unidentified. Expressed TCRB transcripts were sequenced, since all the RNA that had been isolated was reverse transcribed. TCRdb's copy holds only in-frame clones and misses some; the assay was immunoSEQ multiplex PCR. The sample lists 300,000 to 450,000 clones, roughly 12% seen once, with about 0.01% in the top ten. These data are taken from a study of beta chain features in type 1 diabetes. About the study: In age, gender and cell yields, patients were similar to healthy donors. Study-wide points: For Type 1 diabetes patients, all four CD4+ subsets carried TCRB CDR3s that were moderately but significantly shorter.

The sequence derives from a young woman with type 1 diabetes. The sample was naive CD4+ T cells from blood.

The CDR3 protein is CASSYSAVSGNTIYF. The DNA of the CDR3 is TGTGCCAGCAGTTACTCCGCGGTTTCTGGAAACACCATATATTTT. This chain uses TRBV6-5 with TRBJ1-3, with no clear D. V dropped 0 bases and J dropped 1 base, with 7 bases sitting between them. This CDR3 has 15 residues. The germline gives CDR1 MNHEY, CDR2 SVGAGI.